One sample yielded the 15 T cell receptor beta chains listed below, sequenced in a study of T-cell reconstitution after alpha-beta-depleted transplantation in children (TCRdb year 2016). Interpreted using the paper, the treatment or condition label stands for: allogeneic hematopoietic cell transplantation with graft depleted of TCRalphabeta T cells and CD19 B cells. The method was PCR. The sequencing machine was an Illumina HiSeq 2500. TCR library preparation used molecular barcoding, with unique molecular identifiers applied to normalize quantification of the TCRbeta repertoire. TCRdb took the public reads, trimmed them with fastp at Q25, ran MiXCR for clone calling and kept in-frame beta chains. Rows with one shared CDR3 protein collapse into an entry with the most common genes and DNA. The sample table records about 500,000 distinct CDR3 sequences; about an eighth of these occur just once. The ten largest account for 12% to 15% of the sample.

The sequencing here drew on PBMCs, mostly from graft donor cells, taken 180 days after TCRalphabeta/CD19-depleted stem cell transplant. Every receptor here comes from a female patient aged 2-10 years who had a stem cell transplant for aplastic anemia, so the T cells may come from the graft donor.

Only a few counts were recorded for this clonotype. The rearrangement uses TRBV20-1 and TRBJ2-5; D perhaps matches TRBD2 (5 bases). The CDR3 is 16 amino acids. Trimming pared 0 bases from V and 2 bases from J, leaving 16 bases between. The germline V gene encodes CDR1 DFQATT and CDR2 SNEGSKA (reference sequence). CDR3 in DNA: TGCAGTGCTAGAGATCGAAGCGGTCCTCGGCAAGAGACCCAGTACTTC. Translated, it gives CSARDRSGPRQETQYF.

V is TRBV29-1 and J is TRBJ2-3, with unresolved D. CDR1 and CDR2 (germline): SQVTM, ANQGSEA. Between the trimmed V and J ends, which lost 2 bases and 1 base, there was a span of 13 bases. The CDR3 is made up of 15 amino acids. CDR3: CSVERALTGTDTQYF. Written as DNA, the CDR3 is TGCAGCGTTGAAAGGGCCCTAACTGGCACAGATACGCAGTATTTT.

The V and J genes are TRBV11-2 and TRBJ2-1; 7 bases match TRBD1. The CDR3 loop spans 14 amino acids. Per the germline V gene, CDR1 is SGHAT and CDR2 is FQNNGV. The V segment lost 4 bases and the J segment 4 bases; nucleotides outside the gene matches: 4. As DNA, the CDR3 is TGTGCCAGCAGCTCCGGGACAGTGTACAATGAGCAGTTCTTC. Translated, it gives CASSSGTVYNEQFF.

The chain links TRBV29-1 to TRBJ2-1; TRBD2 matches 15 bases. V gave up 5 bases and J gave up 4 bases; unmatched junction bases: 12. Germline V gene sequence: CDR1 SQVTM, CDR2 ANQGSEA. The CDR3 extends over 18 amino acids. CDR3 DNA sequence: TGCAGCGTTAGAGGACTAGCGGGAGGGGGGAGGGTTTACAATGAGCAGTTCTTC. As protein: CSVRGLAGGGRVYNEQFF.

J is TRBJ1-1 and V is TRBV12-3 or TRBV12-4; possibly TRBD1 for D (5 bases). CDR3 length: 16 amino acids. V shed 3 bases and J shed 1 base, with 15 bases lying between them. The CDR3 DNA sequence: TGTGCCAGCAGTTTTTCTCCAGGGCTGGGGAACACTGAAGCTTTCTTT. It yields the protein CASSFSPGLGNTEAFF.

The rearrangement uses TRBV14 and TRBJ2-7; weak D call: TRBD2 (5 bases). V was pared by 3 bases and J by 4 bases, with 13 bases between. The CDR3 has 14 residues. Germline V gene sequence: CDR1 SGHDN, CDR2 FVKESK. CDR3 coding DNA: TGTGCCAGCAGCCAGGACTCCAGTGGGTACGAGCAGTACGTC. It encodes CASSQDSSGYEQYV.

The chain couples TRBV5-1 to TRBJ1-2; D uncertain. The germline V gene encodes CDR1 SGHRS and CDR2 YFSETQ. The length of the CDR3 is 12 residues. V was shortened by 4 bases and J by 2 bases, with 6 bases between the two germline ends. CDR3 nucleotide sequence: TGCGCCAGCAGCATCGACAACTATGGCTACACCTTC. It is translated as CASSIDNYGYTF. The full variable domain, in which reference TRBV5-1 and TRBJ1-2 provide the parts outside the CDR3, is KAGVTQTPRYLIKTRGQQVTLSCSPISGHRSVSWYQQTPGQGLQFLFEYFSETQRNKGNFPGRFSGRQFSNSRSEMNVSTLELGDSALYLCASSIDNYGYTFGSGTRLTVV.

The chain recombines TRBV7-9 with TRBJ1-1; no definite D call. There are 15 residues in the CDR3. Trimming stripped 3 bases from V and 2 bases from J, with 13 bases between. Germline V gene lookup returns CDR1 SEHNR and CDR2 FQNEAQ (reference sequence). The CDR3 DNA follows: TGTGCCAGCAGCTTTAAAGGACGGCACAACACTGAAGCTTTCTTT. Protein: CASSFKGRHNTEAFF.

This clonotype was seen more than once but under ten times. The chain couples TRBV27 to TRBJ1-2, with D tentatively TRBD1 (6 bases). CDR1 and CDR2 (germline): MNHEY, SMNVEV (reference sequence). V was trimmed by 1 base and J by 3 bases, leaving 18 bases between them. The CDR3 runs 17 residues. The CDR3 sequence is CASSLWAPRGPDYGYTF. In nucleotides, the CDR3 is TGTGCCAGCAGTTTATGGGCCCCCAGGGGACCGGACTATGGCTACACCTTC.

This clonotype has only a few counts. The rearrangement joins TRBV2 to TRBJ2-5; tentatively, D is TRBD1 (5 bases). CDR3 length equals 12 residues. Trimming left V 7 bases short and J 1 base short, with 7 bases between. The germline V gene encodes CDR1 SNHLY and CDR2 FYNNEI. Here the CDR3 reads CASKGVQETQYF. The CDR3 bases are TGTGCCAGCAAAGGGGTCCAAGAGACCCAGTACTTC. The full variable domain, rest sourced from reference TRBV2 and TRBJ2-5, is EPEVTQTPSHQVTQMGQEVILRCVPISNHLYFYWYRQILGQKVEFLVSFYNNEISEKSEIFDDQFSVERPDGSNFTLKIRSTKLEDSAMYFCASKGVQETQYFGPGTRLLVL.

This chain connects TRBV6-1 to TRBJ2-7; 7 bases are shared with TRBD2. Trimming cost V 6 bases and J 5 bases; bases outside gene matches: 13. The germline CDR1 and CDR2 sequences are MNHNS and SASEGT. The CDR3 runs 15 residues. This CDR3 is CASSHSPGGRDEQYF. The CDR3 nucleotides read TGTGCCAGCAGCCATTCTCCGGGCGGGAGAGACGAGCAGTACTTC.

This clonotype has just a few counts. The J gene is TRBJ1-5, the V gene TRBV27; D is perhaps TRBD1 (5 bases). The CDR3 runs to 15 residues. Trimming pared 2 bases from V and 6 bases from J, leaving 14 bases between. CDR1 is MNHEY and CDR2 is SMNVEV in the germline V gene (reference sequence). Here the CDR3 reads CASSLIAGPSQPQHF. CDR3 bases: TGTGCCAGCAGTTTAATCGCAGGGCCAAGTCAGCCCCAGCATTTT.

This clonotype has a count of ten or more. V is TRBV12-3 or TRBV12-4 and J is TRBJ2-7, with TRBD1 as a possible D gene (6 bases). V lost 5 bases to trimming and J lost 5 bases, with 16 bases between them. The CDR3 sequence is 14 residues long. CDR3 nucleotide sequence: TGTGCCAGCAGTCCAGGGGAGAGCGTCCACGAGCAGTACGTC. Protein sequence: CASSPGESVHEQYV.

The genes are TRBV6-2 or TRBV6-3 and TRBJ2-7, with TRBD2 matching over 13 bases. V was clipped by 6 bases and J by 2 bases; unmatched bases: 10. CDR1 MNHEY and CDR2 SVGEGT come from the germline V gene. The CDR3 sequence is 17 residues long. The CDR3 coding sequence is TGTGCCAGCAGCCCCGGACTAGCGGGAGTGGGGACCTACGAGCAGTACGTC. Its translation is CASSPGLAGVGTYEQYV.

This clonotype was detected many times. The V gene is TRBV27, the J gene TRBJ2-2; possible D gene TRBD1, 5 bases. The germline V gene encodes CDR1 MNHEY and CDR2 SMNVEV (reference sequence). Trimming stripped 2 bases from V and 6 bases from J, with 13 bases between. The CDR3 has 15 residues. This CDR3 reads CASSLASGLAGELFF. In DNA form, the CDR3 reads TGTGCCAGCAGTTTAGCTTCAGGGCTGGCCGGGGAGCTGTTTTTT.